Listed below are T cell receptor beta chains from one sample, sequenced in a study of blood T cell repertoires in COVID-19. Sequencing was performed with immunoSEQ multiplex PCR; in TCRdb, only in-frame clones are kept and a portion is missing. The sample lists about 330,000 clones; 70% to 90% were seen once. Sequencing was done on a sample of PBMCs or T cells enriched from blood (not recorded which). Receptor source: a woman aged 30 to 39 who had recovered from COVID-19. CDR3s include the opening cysteine and the closing phenylalanine or tryptophan. Fields, in order: CDR3 protein, D gene, V gene, clone size, J gene. D genes are given only for firm matches. Clone size is given for some rows only: seen once, a few or many times, or a class if the clone is expanded.

cdr3_aa: CASSLTGVGNTEAFF
d_call: TRBD1
v_call: TRBV3-1/TRBV3-2
clone_size: .
j_call: TRBJ1-1

cdr3_aa: CASSQGHSNQPQHF
d_call: .
v_call: TRBV28
clone_size: few
j_call: TRBJ1-5

cdr3_aa: CAMGQGFSYEQYF
d_call: TRBD1
v_call: TRBV2
clone_size: .
j_call: TRBJ2-7

cdr3_aa: CASSADRAAGYTF
d_call: TRBD1
v_call: TRBV6-5
clone_size: .
j_call: TRBJ1-2

cdr3_aa: CASRLQGRYTEAFF
d_call: .
v_call: TRBV27
clone_size: .
j_call: TRBJ1-1

cdr3_aa: CASSFGGRPFAGELFF
d_call: TRBD2
v_call: TRBV5-1
clone_size: .
j_call: TRBJ2-2

cdr3_aa: CASLGGDREKLFF
d_call: TRBD1
v_call: TRBV24-1
clone_size: .
j_call: TRBJ1-4

cdr3_aa: CASSLGQGKDGYTF
d_call: TRBD1
v_call: TRBV5-1
clone_size: .
j_call: TRBJ1-2

cdr3_aa: CASSLLSVIRGTNYGYTF
d_call: .
v_call: TRBV5-4
clone_size: .
j_call: TRBJ1-2

cdr3_aa: CASSLEWAPYDTQHF
d_call: .
v_call: TRBV7-2
clone_size: once
j_call: TRBJ1-5

cdr3_aa: CASPRAAKGLAGSNEQFF
d_call: TRBD2
v_call: TRBV2
clone_size: .
j_call: TRBJ2-1

cdr3_aa: CATAGQGNTEAFF
d_call: TRBD1
v_call: TRBV24-1
clone_size: .
j_call: TRBJ1-1

cdr3_aa: CASSNQGFLHF
d_call: .
v_call: TRBV27
clone_size: .
j_call: TRBJ1-6

cdr3_aa: CASSDRTGDRADTQYF
d_call: TRBD1
v_call: TRBV7-6
clone_size: .
j_call: TRBJ2-3

cdr3_aa: CASSSDGQGRQPQHF
d_call: TRBD1
v_call: TRBV9
clone_size: .
j_call: TRBJ1-5

cdr3_aa: CASRPAGTRPAHGQFF
d_call: TRBD2
v_call: TRBV19
clone_size: once
j_call: TRBJ2-1

cdr3_aa: CASRRTGALSTEAFF
d_call: TRBD1
v_call: TRBV6-5
clone_size: .
j_call: TRBJ1-1

cdr3_aa: CSVSAGGPNTEAFF
d_call: .
v_call: TRBV29-1
clone_size: .
j_call: TRBJ1-1

cdr3_aa: CASSVREAYSNQPQHF
d_call: .
v_call: TRBV7-4
clone_size: .
j_call: TRBJ1-5

cdr3_aa: CASSQDRGRNYGYTF
d_call: TRBD1
v_call: TRBV3-1/TRBV3-2
clone_size: .
j_call: TRBJ1-2

cdr3_aa: CASTPARVGPQHF
d_call: .
v_call: TRBV12-3/TRBV12-4
clone_size: .
j_call: TRBJ1-5

cdr3_aa: CASSESGLAGDPPNEQFF
d_call: TRBD2
v_call: TRBV10-2
clone_size: .
j_call: TRBJ2-1

cdr3_aa: CASSFDLGREQYF
d_call: .
v_call: TRBV5-1
clone_size: .
j_call: TRBJ2-7

cdr3_aa: CASIGTGRNTGELFF
d_call: TRBD1
v_call: TRBV19
clone_size: .
j_call: TRBJ2-2

cdr3_aa: CSARGGTAQFF
d_call: TRBD2
v_call: TRBV20-1
clone_size: .
j_call: TRBJ2-1

cdr3_aa: CASSLAGGGREAFF
d_call: .
v_call: TRBV5-1
clone_size: .
j_call: TRBJ1-1

cdr3_aa: CSAVWRGEQYF
d_call: .
v_call: TRBV20-1
clone_size: .
j_call: TRBJ2-7

cdr3_aa: CAISDGLVETQYF
d_call: TRBD2
v_call: TRBV10-3
clone_size: .
j_call: TRBJ2-5

cdr3_aa: CATSRGVNEKLFF
d_call: .
v_call: TRBV15
clone_size: .
j_call: TRBJ1-4

cdr3_aa: CASSLSKGAGTEAFF
d_call: .
v_call: TRBV27
clone_size: .
j_call: TRBJ1-1

cdr3_aa: CASSRSGLEQYF
d_call: .
v_call: TRBV5-1
clone_size: .
j_call: TRBJ2-7